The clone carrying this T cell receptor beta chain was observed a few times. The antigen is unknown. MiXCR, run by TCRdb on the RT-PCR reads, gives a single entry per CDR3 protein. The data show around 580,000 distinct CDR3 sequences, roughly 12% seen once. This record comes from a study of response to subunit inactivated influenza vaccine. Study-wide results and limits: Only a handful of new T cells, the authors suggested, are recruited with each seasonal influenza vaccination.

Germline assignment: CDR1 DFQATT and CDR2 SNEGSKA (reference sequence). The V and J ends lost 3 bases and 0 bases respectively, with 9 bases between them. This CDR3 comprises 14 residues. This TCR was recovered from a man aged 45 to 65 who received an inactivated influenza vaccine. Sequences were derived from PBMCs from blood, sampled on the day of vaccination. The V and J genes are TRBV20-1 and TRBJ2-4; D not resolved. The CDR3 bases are TGCAGTGCTAGTAACAGCGTAGCCAAAAACATTCAGTACTTC. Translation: CSASNSVAKNIQYF.